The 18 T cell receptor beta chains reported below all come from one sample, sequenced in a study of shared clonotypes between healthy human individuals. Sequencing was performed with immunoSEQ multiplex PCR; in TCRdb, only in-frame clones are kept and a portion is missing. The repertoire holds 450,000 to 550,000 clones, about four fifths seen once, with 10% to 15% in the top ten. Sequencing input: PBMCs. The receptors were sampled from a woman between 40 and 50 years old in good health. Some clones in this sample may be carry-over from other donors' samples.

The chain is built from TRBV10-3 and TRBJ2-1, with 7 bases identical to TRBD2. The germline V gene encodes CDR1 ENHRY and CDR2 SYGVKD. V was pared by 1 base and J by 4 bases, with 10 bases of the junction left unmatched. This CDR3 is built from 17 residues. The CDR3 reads CAISEFRGRRNYNEQFF. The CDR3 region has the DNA TGTGCCATCAGTGAGTTCCGCGGGAGACGAAATTACAATGAGCAGTTCTTC.

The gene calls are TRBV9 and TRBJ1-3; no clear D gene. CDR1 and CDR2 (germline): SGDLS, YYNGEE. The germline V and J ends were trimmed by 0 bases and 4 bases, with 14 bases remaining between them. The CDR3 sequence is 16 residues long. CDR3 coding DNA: TGTGCCAGCAGCGTAGAATTCACGGAAGGAGGAAACACCATATATTTT. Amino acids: CASSVEFTEGGNTIYF.

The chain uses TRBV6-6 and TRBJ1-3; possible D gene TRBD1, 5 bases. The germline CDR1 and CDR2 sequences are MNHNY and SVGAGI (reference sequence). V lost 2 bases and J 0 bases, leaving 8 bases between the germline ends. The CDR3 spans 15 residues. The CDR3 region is CASSYGGTSGNTIYF. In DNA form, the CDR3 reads TGTGCCAGCAGTTACGGGGGGACCTCTGGAAACACCATATATTTT.

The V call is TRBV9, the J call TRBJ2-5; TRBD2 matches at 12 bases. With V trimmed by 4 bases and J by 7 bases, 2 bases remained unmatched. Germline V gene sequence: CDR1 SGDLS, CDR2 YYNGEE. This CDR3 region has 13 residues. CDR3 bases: TGTGCCAGCAGCACGACTAGCGGGGGGACCCAGTACTTC. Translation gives CASSTTSGGTQYF.

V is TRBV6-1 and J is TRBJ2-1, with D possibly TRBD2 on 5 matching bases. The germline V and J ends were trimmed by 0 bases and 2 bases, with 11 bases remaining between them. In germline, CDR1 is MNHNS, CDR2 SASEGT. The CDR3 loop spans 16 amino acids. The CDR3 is CASSEAGRSTYNEQFF. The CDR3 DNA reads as TGTGCCAGCAGTGAAGCGGGGAGATCAACCTACAATGAGCAGTTCTTC.

The DNA for the CDR3 is TGTGCCAGCAGCGCCAGACAGGGGCGCACAGATACGCAGTATTTT. It is translated as CASSARQGRTDTQYF. The chain joins TRBV9 to TRBJ2-3; TRBD1 matches at 8 bases. V trimming: 3 bases; J trimming: 1 base; junction bases outside the gene matches: 4. CDR1 is SGDLS, CDR2 YYNGEE, per germline. This CDR3 has 15 amino acids.

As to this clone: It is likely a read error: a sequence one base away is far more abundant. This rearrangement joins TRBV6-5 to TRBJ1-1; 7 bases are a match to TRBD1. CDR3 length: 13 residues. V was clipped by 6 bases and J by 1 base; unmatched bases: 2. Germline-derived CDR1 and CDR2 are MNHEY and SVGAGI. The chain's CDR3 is CASSDRENTEAFF. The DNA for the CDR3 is TGTGCCAGCAGCGACAGGGAGAACACTGAAGCTTTCTTT.

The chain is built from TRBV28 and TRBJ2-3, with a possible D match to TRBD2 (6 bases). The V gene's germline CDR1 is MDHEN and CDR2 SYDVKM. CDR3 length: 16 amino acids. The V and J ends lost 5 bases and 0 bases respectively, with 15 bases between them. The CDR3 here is CASSTRRDSSTDTQYF. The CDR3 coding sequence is TGTGCCAGCAGTACTCGACGGGACTCCAGCACAGATACGCAGTATTTT.

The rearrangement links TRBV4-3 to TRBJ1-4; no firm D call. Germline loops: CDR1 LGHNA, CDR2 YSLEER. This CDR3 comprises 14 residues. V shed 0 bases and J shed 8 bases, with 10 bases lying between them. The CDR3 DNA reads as TGCGCCAGCAGCCAAGATATAGGAACGGAAAAACTGTTTTTT. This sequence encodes CASSQDIGTEKLFF.

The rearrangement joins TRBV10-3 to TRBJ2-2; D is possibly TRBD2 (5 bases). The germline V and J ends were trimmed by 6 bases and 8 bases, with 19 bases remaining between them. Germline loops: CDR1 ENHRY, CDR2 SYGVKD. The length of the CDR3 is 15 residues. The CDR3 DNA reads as TGTGCCATCAGGCACAGCGGACCCTTAGGGGGGGAGCTGTTTTTT. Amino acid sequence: CAIRHSGPLGGELFF.

The CDR3: CASRKTSGSGGELFF. CDR3 nucleotides: TGTGCCAGCAGGAAGACTAGCGGGTCCGGCGGGGAGCTGTTTTTT. This sequence joins TRBV7-2 and TRBJ2-2; 10 bases fit TRBD2. Trimming removed 6 bases from V and 7 bases from J; junction bases left unmatched: 8. The CDR3 loop spans 15 amino acids. The V gene's germline CDR1 is SGHTA and CDR2 FQGNSA.

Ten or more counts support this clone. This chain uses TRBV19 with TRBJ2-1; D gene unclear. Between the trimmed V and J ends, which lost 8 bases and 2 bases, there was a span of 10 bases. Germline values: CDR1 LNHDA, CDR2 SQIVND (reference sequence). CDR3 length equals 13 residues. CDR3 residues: CASRFDTYNEQFF. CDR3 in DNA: TGTGCCAGTCGGTTTGACACCTACAATGAGCAGTTCTTC.

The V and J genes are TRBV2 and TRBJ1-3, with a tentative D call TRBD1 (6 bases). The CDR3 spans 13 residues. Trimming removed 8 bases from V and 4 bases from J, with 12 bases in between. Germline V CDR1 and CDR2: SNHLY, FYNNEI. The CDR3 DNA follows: TGTGCCAGCTTACAGGGTCTGGGAAACACCATATATTTT. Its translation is CASLQGLGNTIYF.

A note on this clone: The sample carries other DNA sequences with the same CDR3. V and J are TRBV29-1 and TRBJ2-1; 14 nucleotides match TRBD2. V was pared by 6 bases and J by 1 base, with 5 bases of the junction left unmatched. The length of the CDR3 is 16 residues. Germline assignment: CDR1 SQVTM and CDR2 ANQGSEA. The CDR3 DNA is TGCAGCGTGGGGACTAGCGGGAGTTTTTCCTACAATGAGCAGTTCTTC. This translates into CSVGTSGSFSYNEQFF.

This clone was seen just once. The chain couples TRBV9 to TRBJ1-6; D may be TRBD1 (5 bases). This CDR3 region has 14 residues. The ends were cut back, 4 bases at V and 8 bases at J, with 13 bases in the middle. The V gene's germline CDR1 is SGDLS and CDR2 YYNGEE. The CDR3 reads CASSLDGDDSPLHF. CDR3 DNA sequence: TGTGCCAGCAGCCTAGACGGGGACGATTCACCCCTCCACTTT.

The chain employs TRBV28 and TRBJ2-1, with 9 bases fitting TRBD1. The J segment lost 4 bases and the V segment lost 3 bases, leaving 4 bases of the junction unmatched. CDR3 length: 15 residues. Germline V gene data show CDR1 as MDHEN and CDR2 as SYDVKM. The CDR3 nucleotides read TGTGCCAGCAGTTTCGTCGGGACAGGGTACAATGAGCAGTTCTTC. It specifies CASSFVGTGYNEQFF.

The CDR3 protein is CASRSEWGRAYGYTF. CDR3 nucleotide sequence: TGTGCCAGCAGAAGTGAGTGGGGCAGGGCCTATGGCTACACCTTC. The chain has TRBV4-2 and TRBJ1-2, with D maybe TRBD1 (5 bases). The V gene's germline CDR1 is LGHNA and CDR2 YNFKEQ. This CDR3 is built from 15 residues. V lost 6 bases and J 4 bases, leaving 18 bases between the germline ends.

CDR3 protein: CASSPGPQLELFF. Here the CDR3 DNA reads TGTGCCAGCAGCCCCGGCCCCCAATTGGAGCTGTTTTTT. The chain employs TRBV5-6 and TRBJ2-2; D not resolved. V was clipped by 4 bases and J by 10 bases, with 14 bases between them. Per germline, CDR1 SGHDT and CDR2 YYEEEE. This CDR3 has 13 amino acids.